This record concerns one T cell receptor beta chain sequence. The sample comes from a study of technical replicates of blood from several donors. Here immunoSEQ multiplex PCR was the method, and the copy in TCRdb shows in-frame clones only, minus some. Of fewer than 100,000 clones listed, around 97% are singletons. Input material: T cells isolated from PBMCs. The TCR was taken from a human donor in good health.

The CDR3 here is CASSLSPGTGSHEQYF. For the CDR3, the DNA is TGTGCCAGCAGTTTATCTCCGGGGACAGGGTCCCACGAGCAGTACTTC. The rearrangement uses TRBV27 and TRBJ2-7, with 9 nucleotides matching TRBD1. Germline loops: CDR1 MNHEY, CDR2 SMNVEV (reference sequence). The trim removed 0 bases at V and 5 bases at J, leaving 8 bases unmatched. The CDR3 is made up of 16 amino acids.